The clone carrying this TCR beta chain has more than one count but fewer than ten. Its antigen is still unknown. This sample was taken from a study of blood T cells in healthy people across ages. Turning to the study itself: Template-switching capture recovered about one barcoded beta molecule per two T cells.

Combining a sample-barcoded 5' primer with a J-beta primer mix, a second PCR ran for about 7 to 12 cycles. From each sample, at least 2.5 million paired-end reads containing CDR3 were obtained. TCRdb ran MiXCR on the 5' RACE reads and lists one entry per CDR3 protein. The sample has 380,000 or so distinct CDR3 sequences, approximately 52% seen once; the top ten hold about 54%. Deletions cut 1 base from V and 0 bases from J, with 6 bases between. The CDR3 is made up of 13 amino acids. Germline values: CDR1 DFQATT, CDR2 SNEGSKA (reference sequence). Findings of the study overall: Naive CD4+ cell counts and diversity both ran higher in long-lived than in aged donors.

This receptor was obtained from a man in his sixties in good health. V and J are TRBV20-1 and TRBJ1-2; D is unresolved. Input material: blood. The CDR3 sequence is CSARGTSNYGYTF. In nucleotides, the CDR3 is TGCAGTGCTAGAGGGACTTCTAACTATGGCTACACCTTC.